This passage covers 2 T cell receptor beta chains from one sample sequenced in a study of blood T cell repertoires in COVID-19. The table came from immunoSEQ multiplex PCR; TCRdb's copy has only in-frame clones and leaves some out. The sample yields 150,000 to 190,000 clones, about 88% seen once. The sequenced material came from peripheral blood. The receptors were sampled from a woman aged 55-69 years with COVID-19, enrolled during active disease.

The chain combines TRBV6-5 with TRBJ1-2, with 7 bases matching TRBD1. The CDR3 runs 13 residues. Germline trimming cut 7 bases from V and 8 bases from J; bases unmatched to any gene: 10. CDR1 MNHEY and CDR2 SVGAGI come from the germline V gene. CDR3 DNA sequence: TGTGCCAGCACATTGGGACAGCGATTAGGCTACACCTTC. Its protein product is CASTLGQRLGYTF.

The chain joins TRBV19 to TRBJ1-1; 8 positions agree with TRBD1. The germline CDR1 and CDR2 sequences are LNHDA and SQIVND (reference sequence). This CDR3 spans 17 amino acids. V trimming: 2 bases; J trimming: 4 bases; junction bases outside the gene matches: 12. The CDR3 bases are TGTGCCAGTAGTATAATAGACAGGGGATTCGTTAGCACTGAAGCTTTCTTT. This encodes CASSIIDRGFVSTEAFF.